Listed here is a single T cell receptor (beta chain). Only one count was recorded for this clone. Its binding antigen is unknown. There are no base qualities to consult, and no much larger clone falls within one base. TCRbeta CDR3 regions were amplified from genomic DNA using the immunoSEQ Assay, a bias-controlled multiplex PCR. The authors' analysis ran thus. The number of nucleated cells in each sample was estimated by amplification of reference gene primers within the assay. To quantify the absolute abundance of each unique TCRbeta CDR3 rearrangement, sequence reads were collapsed and filtered. For each sample, productive Simpson clonality was calculated by taking the square root of Simpson's diversity index across productive rearrangements. TCRdb took over this immuneACCESS table, retaining in-frame rearrangements with V and J assigned. Such tables are incomplete; in checked studies, under half of the missing clones stem from an unresolved V gene, and the remainder is unexplained. D and trimming come from the DNA, and the V and J calls and clone size come from that table. For this sample the table gives around 300,000 clones, of which roughly nine tenths were detected only once. Around 3% of the sample rests with the top ten.

The germline V gene specifies MNHEY as CDR1 and SVGEGT as CDR2. Taken from cysteine to phenylalanine, the CDR3 has 15 residues. Solely the CDR3 DNA is kept, with 45 bases framed from the first base. The germline V and J ends show losses of 6 bases and 3 bases respectively, and no gene match explains 10 bases of the junction. Enrolling through a virtual design, the prospective study's participants ranged in age from roughly 18 to 100 years and lived across approximately 25 United States geographic areas. Cohort assignment in the prospective study relied on participant-reported clinical history from a screening survey and a study questionnaire. For ImmuneRACE Cohort 3, a participant was defined as recovered based on two consecutive negative NP/OP PCR tests, clearance by a healthcare professional, or resolution of symptoms. Each participant in the prospective study had whole blood, serum and a nasopharyngeal or oropharyngeal swab collected by mobile phlebotomists. Participants in the prospective study had the option to provide additional blood draws and questionnaires over a 2-month period. Blood samples from the prospective study were shipped frozen or at room temperature prior to DNA extraction.

This record belongs to a study of blood T cell repertoires in COVID-19 (TCRdb year 2020). Describing the broader study: Collaborator samples came from the United States, Italy and Spain and covered acute and convalescent phases of COVID-19. The samples were drawn from the first 160 participants of the ongoing ImmuneRACE study and from more than 1,000 subjects provided by 6 global collaborators. Nearly every sample came with metadata listing a de-identified subject ID, COVID-19 status, age in years and sex. The prospective study material was composed of cDNA or gDNA derived from T cells, B-cell-depleted T cells, or PBMCs. The repertoires were released in a freely available public database meant as a resource for research on the immune response to SARS-CoV-2. Where available, HLA class I and class II types were obtained from metadata supplied by the sample provider rather than from assay-based typing. Deeply sampled blood TCRbeta repertoires from subjects exposed to, actively infected with, or recovered from COVID-19 were included in the dataset. Broader findings and caveats from the paper: Clinical and demographic metadata were provided uncurated, with the amount varying by source and participant.

The rearrangement joined TRBV6-2 or TRBV6-3 to TRBJ1-2; a stretch of 7 junction bases matches TRBD1. Sequencing input: PBMCs or T cells enriched from blood (not recorded which). The receptor comes from a woman in her forties or fifties who had recovered from COVID-19. At the DNA level, the sequence is TGTGCCAGCAGACCTACAGGGGAGGTATACTATGGCTACACCTTC. Its translation is CASRPTGEVYYGYTF.